The 22 T cell receptor beta chains below come from one sample, sequenced in a study of blood T cell repertoires in COVID-19. Repertoires were generated with immunoSEQ multiplex PCR, while TCRdb's copy carries only in-frame clones and drops some. This table has some 65,000 clones, around 85% appearing once. The sample consisted of peripheral blood. These receptors were taken from a man between 35 and 55 years old with COVID-19, enrolled during active disease.

The V and J genes are TRBV30 and TRBJ1-1, with TRBD1 matching over 8 bases. This CDR3 is 14 amino acids long. The V gene's germline CDR1 is GTSNPN and CDR2 SVGIG (reference sequence). J gave up 4 bases and V 3 bases, and 7 bases lay outside the gene matches. CDR3 residues: CAWSRDRFSTEAFF. Here the CDR3 DNA reads TGTGCCTGGAGCCGGGACAGGTTTAGCACTGAAGCTTTCTTT.

Only a few counts were recorded for this clone. The chain uses TRBV4-1 and TRBJ2-7, with TRBD1 as a possible D gene (5 bases). CDR1 and CDR2 (germline): MGHRA, YSYEKL. The CDR3 sequence is 13 residues long. Trimming removed 7 bases from V and 5 bases from J, with 15 bases in between. CDR3 region: CASKDPKGDEQYF. DNA of the CDR3: TGCGCCAGCAAGGATCCGAAAGGGGACGAGCAGTACTTC.

This clone appeared a single time. The rearrangement links TRBV2 to TRBJ2-2, with 7 nucleotides matching TRBD1. The CDR3 runs to 15 residues. With 5 bases clipped from V and 4 bases from J, the junction kept 7 bases outside the gene matches. In germline, CDR1 is SNHLY, CDR2 FYNNEI. In DNA form, the CDR3 reads TGTGCCAGCAGTTCGACAGGGTCAGTCACCGGGGAGCTGTTTTTT. As protein: CASSSTGSVTGELFF. Full variable domain (outside the CDR3, taken from reference TRBV2 and TRBJ2-2): EPEVTQTPSHQVTQMGQEVILRCVPISNHLYFYWYRQILGQKVEFLVSFYNNEISEKSEIFDDQFSVERPDGSNFTLKIRSTKLEDSAMYFCASSSTGSVTGELFFGEGSRLTVL.

V gene TRBV5-4 combines with J gene TRBJ2-2, with TRBD1 matching 7 bases. V shed 3 bases and J 3 bases; nucleotides not matched to a gene: 5. This CDR3 has 15 amino acids. Per germline, CDR1 SGHNT and CDR2 YYREEE (reference sequence). The CDR3 region is CASSSGQKDTGELFF. CDR3 nucleotide sequence: TGTGCCAGCAGCTCGGGACAGAAAGACACCGGGGAGCTGTTTTTT.

The chain employs TRBV28 and TRBJ2-7; 8 nucleotides align to TRBD1. Germline V gene lookup returns CDR1 MDHEN and CDR2 SYDVKM. Germline trimming cut 6 bases from V and 5 bases from J; bases unmatched to any gene: 6. This CDR3 is 13 amino acids long. The CDR3 DNA sequence: TGTGCCAGCAGGGGGGGACAGGCAAACGAGCAGTACTTC. This codes for CASRGGQANEQYF.

The chain links TRBV14 to TRBJ2-2; the D gene is possibly TRBD2 (5 bases). Per germline, CDR1 SGHDN and CDR2 FVKESK. The V and J ends lost 4 bases and 4 bases respectively, with 13 bases between them. This CDR3 contains 15 residues. As DNA, the CDR3 is TGTGCCAGCAGCCTAGGGAGAGACCCCACCGGGGAGCTGTTTTTT. As protein: CASSLGRDPTGELFF.

This sequence joins TRBV10-3 and TRBJ1-5, with D unresolved. The CDR3 runs to 15 residues. Germline V gene data show CDR1 as ENHRY and CDR2 as SYGVKD. Trimming removed 2 bases at V and 2 bases at J, with 10 bases between. The CDR3 loop reads CAISEGPRGNQPQHF. The CDR3 DNA reads as TGTGCCATCAGTGAGGGGCCCCGCGGCAATCAGCCCCAGCATTTT.

The V call is TRBV2, the J call TRBJ1-6; TRBD1 might be the D (5 bases). V shed 10 bases and J shed 7 bases, with 14 bases lying between them. Germline loops: CDR1 SNHLY, CDR2 FYNNEI. The CDR3 is 13 residues long. The DNA for the CDR3 is TGTGCCACTGGAGGGGCGGGCAATTCACCCCTCCACTTT. This translates into CATGGAGNSPLHF.

The table lists this clone with many counts. This chain links TRBV6-5 with TRBJ1-5; TRBD1 might be the D (6 bases). V was shortened by 0 bases and J by 5 bases, with 11 bases between the two germline ends. The CDR3 runs 15 residues. Germline V gene data show CDR1 as MNHEY and CDR2 as SVGAGI. The CDR3: CASSYSADSYQPQHF. CDR3 coding DNA: TGTGCCAGCAGTTACTCGGCGGACAGTTATCAGCCCCAGCATTTT.

The chain links TRBV5-6 to TRBJ2-3, with a tentative D call TRBD1 (5 bases). CDR3 length: 13 residues. The V end lost 2 bases, the J end lost 5 bases, and 9 bases lay between the germline ends. The germline V gene encodes CDR1 SGHDT and CDR2 YYEEEE. CDR3 sequence: CASSLQVEDTQYF. Here the CDR3 DNA reads TGTGCCAGCAGCTTACAGGTGGAAGATACGCAGTATTTT.

The chain combines TRBV6-5 with TRBJ2-5; 7 bases are shared with TRBD2. Germline V lookup: CDR1 MNHEY, CDR2 SVGAGI. With V trimmed by 8 bases and J by 2 bases, 5 bases remained unmatched. There are 13 residues in the CDR3. The chain's CDR3 is CASHLGGQETQYF. The CDR3 DNA is TGTGCCAGCCACTTGGGGGGGCAAGAGACCCAGTACTTC.

The chain couples TRBV30 to TRBJ2-1; 7 bases are shared with TRBD2. After removal of 3 bases from V and 4 bases from J, the junction contained 12 bases not matched to a gene. The CDR3 extends over 16 amino acids. CDR1 GTSNPN and CDR2 SVGIG come from the germline V gene (reference sequence). In DNA, the CDR3 is TGTGCCTGGAGCCCTACCGGGGGGAGTAGGTACAATGAGCAGTTCTTC. Protein sequence: CAWSPTGGSRYNEQFF.

J is TRBJ1-2 and V is TRBV7-2; TRBD1 matches at 10 bases. Trimming at V came to 5 bases and at J to 4 bases, leaving 10 bases not matched to a gene. The CDR3 has 16 residues. Germline CDR1 reads SGHTA; CDR2 reads FQGNSA. The CDR3 coding sequence is TGTGCCAGCAGCACCCGTCGACAGGGGGCCCTCTATGGCTACACCTTC. The encoded protein is CASSTRRQGALYGYTF.

The V call is TRBV28, the J call TRBJ1-2; D remains unclear. CDR3 length: 12 residues. V was clipped by 5 bases and J by 4 bases, with 8 bases between them. Germline CDR1 reads MDHEN; CDR2 reads SYDVKM. The CDR3 nucleotides read TGTGCCAGCAGTCTCGGGGTCTATGGCTACACCTTC. This gives the protein CASSLGVYGYTF.

V and J are TRBV6-5 and TRBJ2-1; D possibly corresponds to TRBD1 (5 bases). V lost 4 bases and J lost 5, with 12 bases in between. The CDR3 loop spans 14 amino acids. In germline, CDR1 is MNHEY, CDR2 SVGAGI. CDR3 amino acids: CASSFSEDNNEQFF. CDR3 DNA: TGTGCCAGCAGTTTTTCAGAGGACAACAATGAGCAGTTCTTC.

DNA for the CDR3: TGTGCCAGCAGTTACCGACAGGGTTATAATTCACCCCTCCACTTT. Translated, it gives CASSYRQGYNSPLHF. This chain uses TRBV27 with TRBJ1-6; TRBD1 agrees at 7 bases. Per the germline V gene, CDR1 is MNHEY and CDR2 is SMNVEV (reference sequence). V lost 4 bases to trimming and J lost 4 bases; unmatched junction nucleotides: 4. This CDR3 has 15 amino acids.

The chain is built from TRBV2 and TRBJ2-2; D perhaps matches TRBD1 (6 bases). The CDR3 extends over 15 amino acids. The V and J ends lost 5 bases and 0 bases respectively, with 10 bases between them. Germline CDR1 SNHLY, CDR2 FYNNEI. In nucleotides, the CDR3 is TGTGCCAGCAGTTCGACAGGCGCGAACACCGGGGAGCTGTTTTTT. It codes for CASSSTGANTGELFF.

This clone has just one count. The chain employs TRBV2 and TRBJ1-3; 10 bases map to TRBD1. This CDR3 has 15 amino acids. J was trimmed by 1 base and V by 6 bases; bases with no gene match: 3. CDR1 and CDR2 from the germline V gene are SNHLY and FYNNEI. As DNA, the CDR3 is TGTGCCAGCAGGCCGGACAGGGGGTCTGGAAACACCATATATTTT. This sequence encodes CASRPDRGSGNTIYF.

The chain carries TRBV27 and TRBJ2-1, with 9 bases identical to TRBD1. Trimming at V came to 6 bases and at J to 0 bases, leaving 6 bases not matched to a gene. The length of the CDR3 is 16 residues. CDR1 is MNHEY, CDR2 SMNVEV, per germline (reference sequence). The CDR3 DNA reads TGTGCCAGCAGGTCCGGGACAGGGTCCTCCTACAATGAGCAGTTCTTC. Its protein product is CASRSGTGSSYNEQFF.

The chain links TRBV18 to TRBJ2-1, with TRBD2 matching over 14 bases. V trimming: 5 bases; J trimming: 14 bases; junction bases outside the gene matches: 11. CDR1 is KGHSH, CDR2 LQKENI, per germline. This CDR3 has 15 amino acids. CDR3 sequence (DNA): TGTGCCAGCTCAACTGGGACTAGCGGGGGCGGCAGGGAGTTCTTC. It is translated as CASSTGTSGGGREFF.

This clone was recorded once. The rearrangement joins TRBV4-1 to TRBJ1-1; 12 positions match TRBD1. After removal of 0 bases from V and 11 bases from J, the junction contained 7 bases not matched to a gene. There are 15 residues in the CDR3. CDR1 is MGHRA, CDR2 YSYEKL, per germline. CDR3 in DNA: TGCGCCAGCAGCCAAGAAGGGACAGGGGGCGGCGAGGCTTTCTTT. It encodes CASSQEGTGGGEAFF.

V gene TRBV28 combines with J gene TRBJ1-2; possible D gene TRBD1, 5 bases. The CDR3 totals 12 residues. Germline V gene data show CDR1 as MDHEN and CDR2 as SYDVKM. V lost 3 bases and J 8 bases, leaving 10 bases between the germline ends. The CDR3 DNA reads as TGTGCCAGCAGTTTCTCGACAGCCGGCTACACCTTC. Translated: CASSFSTAGYTF.